This T cell receptor beta chain appears in the sequencing data of a study of blood T cell repertoires in COVID-19. Clinical history as reported by participants underpinned cohort assignment. Original analysis: Quantification of nucleated cells was approximated via reference gene primer amplification. Sequencing used immunoSEQ multiplex PCR; TCRdb keeps in-frame clones, though not all of them. That table supplies the V and J calls and clone size; D and trimming were determined from the DNA. Seen here are approximately 120,000 clones, roughly four fifths observed once, and the top ten hold 15% to 20%. V shed 7 bases, J shed 3 bases, and the junction held 9 bases outside the gene matches. Germline CDR1 and CDR2: LNHDA and SQIVND (reference sequence). The CDR3 runs 16 residues.

The clonotype comes from a man aged 25-40 years who had recovered from COVID-19. The V and J genes are TRBV19 and TRBJ1-2, with TRBD1 matching 12 bases. Sequences were obtained from PBMCs or T cells enriched from blood (not recorded which). DNA for the CDR3: TGTGCCAGTACCCAAAGGGGGACAGGGGGCCACTATGGCTACACCTTC. Its translation: CASTQRGTGGHYGYTF. Using reference TRBV19 and TRBJ1-2 for the parts outside the CDR3, the full variable domain is DGGITQSPKYLFRKEGQNVTLSCEQNLNHDAMYWYRQDPGQGLRLIYYSQIVNDFQKGDIAEGYSVSREKKESFPLTVTSAQKNPTAFYLCASTQRGTGGHYGYTFGSGTRLTVV.